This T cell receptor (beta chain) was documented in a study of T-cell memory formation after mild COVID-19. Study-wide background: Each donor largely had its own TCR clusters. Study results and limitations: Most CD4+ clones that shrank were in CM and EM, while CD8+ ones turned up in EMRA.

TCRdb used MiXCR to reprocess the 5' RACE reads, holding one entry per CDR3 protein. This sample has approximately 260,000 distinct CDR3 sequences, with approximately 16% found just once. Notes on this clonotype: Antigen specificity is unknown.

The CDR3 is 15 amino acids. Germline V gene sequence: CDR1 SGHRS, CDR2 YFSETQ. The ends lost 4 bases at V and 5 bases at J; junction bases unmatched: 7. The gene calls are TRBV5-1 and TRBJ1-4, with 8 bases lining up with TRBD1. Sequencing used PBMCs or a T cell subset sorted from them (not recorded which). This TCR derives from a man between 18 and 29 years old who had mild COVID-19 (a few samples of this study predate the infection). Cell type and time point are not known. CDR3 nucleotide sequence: TGCGCCAGCAGCCACGGACAGGGAGCGAATGAAAAACTGTTTTTT. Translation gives CASSHGQGANEKLFF.